The 15 T cell receptor beta chains in this list originate from one sample, sequenced in a study of blood T cell repertoires in COVID-19. Sequencing was performed with immunoSEQ multiplex PCR; in TCRdb, only in-frame clones are kept and a portion is missing. The sample consists of approximately 300,000 clones, more than 75% of them appearing once. Specimen: PBMCs or T cells enriched from blood (not recorded which). These receptors all come from a woman between 18 and 30 years old who had recovered from COVID-19.

This chain connects TRBV5-1 to TRBJ2-3, with D perhaps matching TRBD2 (5 bases). This CDR3 is built from 13 residues. V was trimmed by 0 bases and J by 5 bases, leaving 7 bases between them. Germline V gives CDR1 SGHRS, CDR2 YFSETQ. The CDR3 nucleotides are TGCGCCAGCAGCTTGGCCGGGGTAGATACGCAGTATTTT. Protein sequence: CASSLAGVDTQYF. Using reference TRBV5-1 and TRBJ2-3 for the parts outside the CDR3, the full variable domain is KAGVTQTPRYLIKTRGQQVTLSCSPISGHRSVSWYQQTPGQGLQFLFEYFSETQRNKGNFPGRFSGRQFSNSRSEMNVSTLELGDSALYLCASSLAGVDTQYFGPGTRLTVL.

The chain is built from TRBV9 and TRBJ1-5; D remains unclear. This CDR3 has 15 residues. Trimming cost V 6 bases and J 1 base, with 14 bases left between them. Germline V gene lookup returns CDR1 SGDLS and CDR2 YYNGEE. The chain's CDR3 is CASTSQANSNQPQHF. The CDR3, as DNA: TGTGCCAGCACCTCTCAGGCGAACAGCAATCAGCCCCAGCATTTT.

The chain links TRBV29-1 to TRBJ1-2, with TRBD1 matching 8 bases. This CDR3 is built from 13 residues. Germline CDR1 SQVTM, CDR2 ANQGSEA. With V trimmed by 0 bases and J by 7 bases, 4 bases remained unmatched. This chain's CDR3 is CSVEEQGARGYTF. The CDR3 nucleotides read TGCAGCGTTGAAGAGCAGGGGGCGCGTGGCTACACCTTC.

The chain has TRBV7-9 and TRBJ1-5; 8 nucleotides line up with TRBD1. In germline, CDR1 is SEHNR, CDR2 FQNEAQ (reference sequence). J was trimmed by 2 bases and V by 5 bases; bases with no gene match: 2. The CDR3 loop spans 14 amino acids. The CDR3 DNA sequence: TGTGCCAGCAGCGGGGGACAGGGCAATCAGCCCCAGCATTTT. Translation: CASSGGQGNQPQHF.

The rearrangement links TRBV7-9 to TRBJ1-1, with 10 nucleotides matching TRBD1. CDR3 length: 15 residues. CDR1 is SEHNR and CDR2 is FQNEAQ in the germline V gene (reference sequence). After removal of 6 bases from V and 4 bases from J, the junction contained 8 bases not matched to a gene. CDR3 in amino acids: CASRETGGSITEAFF. CDR3 DNA sequence: TGTGCCAGCAGAGAGACAGGGGGCTCGATCACTGAAGCTTTCTTT.

The V call is TRBV7-9, the J call TRBJ1-2; 9 bases align to TRBD1. Germline assignment: CDR1 SEHNR and CDR2 FQNEAQ (reference sequence). The CDR3 has 14 residues. With 3 bases clipped from V and 4 bases from J, the junction kept 3 bases outside the gene matches. CDR3 protein: CASSLVQGAYGYTF. The CDR3 nucleotides read TGTGCCAGCAGCTTGGTACAGGGGGCCTATGGCTACACCTTC.

The chain joins TRBV5-6 to TRBJ2-7; possibly TRBD2 for D (6 bases). Germline V CDR1 and CDR2: SGHDT, YYEEEE. This CDR3 has 14 residues. V lost 1 base to trimming and J lost 6 bases, with 14 bases between them. DNA of the CDR3: TGTGCCAGCAGCTTGAGCCGGGCCGGGGGCGAGCAGTACTTC. The encoded protein is CASSLSRAGGEQYF. Complete variable domain (other parts from reference TRBV5-6 and TRBJ2-7): DAGVTQSPTHLIKTRGQQVTLRCSPKSGHDTVSWYQQALGQGPQFIFQYYEEEERQRGNFPDRFSGHQFPNYSSELNVNALLLGDSALYLCASSLSRAGGEQYFGPGTRLTVT.

V and J are TRBV5-1 and TRBJ2-6, with a weak D call TRBD1 (6 bases). Germline CDR1 reads SGHRS; CDR2 reads YFSETQ. The CDR3 is 13 amino acids. V dropped 0 bases and J dropped 10 bases, with 8 bases sitting between them. CDR3 amino acids: CASSLGTENVLTF. The CDR3 DNA reads as TGCGCCAGCAGCTTGGGGACAGAGAACGTCCTGACTTTC. Combining the CDR3 with reference TRBV5-1 and TRBJ2-6 gives the whole variable domain KAGVTQTPRYLIKTRGQQVTLSCSPISGHRSVSWYQQTPGQGLQFLFEYFSETQRNKGNFPGRFSGRQFSNSRSEMNVSTLELGDSALYLCASSLGTENVLTFGAGSRLTVL.

The chain links TRBV19 to TRBJ1-1; D remains ambiguous. V shed 1 base and J shed 5 bases, with 17 bases lying between them. Germline V lookup: CDR1 LNHDA, CDR2 SQIVND (reference sequence). The CDR3 is 16 amino acids. Here the CDR3 reads CASSIVNAGAETEAFF. CDR3 coding DNA: TGTGCCAGTAGTATAGTAAATGCGGGCGCGGAGACTGAAGCTTTCTTT.

As DNA, the CDR3 is TGTGCCATCAGGACAGTGAACACTGAAGCTTTCTTT. Encoded protein: CAIRTVNTEAFF. This chain links TRBV10-3 with TRBJ1-1; D is perhaps TRBD1 (5 bases). Germline lookup yields CDR1 ENHRY and CDR2 SYGVKD. Trimming shortened V by 6 bases and J by 0 bases, and 5 bases separated the two germline ends. The CDR3 is 12 residues long.

This clone was counted only a few times. The rearrangement uses TRBV6-1 and TRBJ2-1; 9 bases align to TRBD1. The CDR3 runs to 16 residues. V trimming: 0 bases; J trimming: 8 bases; junction bases outside the gene matches: 8. CDR1 is MNHNS and CDR2 is SASEGT in the germline V gene. The CDR3 coding sequence is TGTGCCAGCAGTGAAGCGACAGGGGGATTAATCGATGAGCAGTTCTTC. This codes for CASSEATGGLIDEQFF.

The rearrangement joins TRBV10-3 to TRBJ1-5; D gene ambiguous. Per germline, CDR1 ENHRY and CDR2 SYGVKD. V lost 6 bases and J lost 6, with 18 bases in between. The CDR3 runs 15 residues. CDR3: CAISPQPGGGQPQHF. The CDR3 coding sequence is TGTGCCATCAGCCCCCAGCCAGGAGGTGGTCAGCCCCAGCATTTT.

Here the CDR3 DNA reads TGCAGCGTTGCCGGACTAGCGGGAGCAGGGGCCCAGTACTTC. Protein sequence: CSVAGLAGAGAQYF. The chain links TRBV29-1 to TRBJ2-5; 13 bases are a match to TRBD2. Germline V gene sequence: CDR1 SQVTM, CDR2 ANQGSEA. This CDR3 is 14 amino acids long. After removal of 4 bases from V and 9 bases from J, the junction contained 8 bases not matched to a gene.

The gene calls are TRBV3-1 (or the pseudogene TRBV3-2) and TRBJ1-2, with 8 bases fitting TRBD1. CDR3 length: 15 amino acids. J lost 7 bases, V lost 5 bases, and 12 bases had no gene match. The germline V gene encodes CDR1 LGHDT and CDR2 YNNKEL (reference sequence). The CDR3 loop reads CASSELRTGQTGYTF. The CDR3 DNA reads TGTGCCAGCAGCGAATTAAGGACAGGGCAGACTGGCTACACCTTC.

This clone appeared a single time. The chain couples TRBV6-1 to TRBJ1-1; TRBD1 matches 9 bases. J was trimmed by 5 bases and V by 3 bases; bases with no gene match: 4. The germline V gene encodes CDR1 MNHNS and CDR2 SASEGT. The CDR3 covers 14 residues. This chain's CDR3 is CASSDRDRETEAFF. CDR3 nucleotide sequence: TGTGCCAGCAGTGACCGGGACAGGGAGACTGAAGCTTTCTTT.